Below are 19 T cell receptor beta chains sequenced from a single sample in a study of cytomegalovirus exposure and HLA in healthy donors. The protocol was immunoSEQ multiplex PCR, while the TCRdb copy is restricted to in-frame clones and leaves out a portion. The sample holds 70,000 or so clones, approximately 95% seen once. The sequencing input was PBMCs. Every receptor here comes from a man between 18 and 35 years old in good health and CMV-seropositive.

The chain combines TRBV28 with TRBJ2-3, with 9 bases lining up with TRBD2. CDR1 MDHEN and CDR2 SYDVKM come from the germline V gene. This CDR3 region has 13 residues. With V trimmed by 9 bases and J by 10 bases, 11 bases remained unmatched. The CDR3 here is CASRTSVRDAQYF. In DNA, the CDR3 is TGTGCCAGTCGGACTAGCGTAAGGGACGCGCAGTATTTT.

The V gene is TRBV6-5, the J gene TRBJ1-5, with 7 bases identical to TRBD1. Per germline, CDR1 MNHEY and CDR2 SVGAGI. V trimming: 8 bases; J trimming: 6 bases; junction bases outside the gene matches: 10. The CDR3 has 14 residues. CDR3 DNA sequence: TGTGCCAGCTCTCAGGCAGGGGGTCGTCAGCCCCAGCATTTT. Residues: CASSQAGGRQPQHF.

The chain recombines TRBV2 with TRBJ2-1; D remains unclear. The V gene lost 6 bases and the J gene lost 8 bases, with 20 bases spanning the gap. The CDR3 contains 15 residues. Germline V gives CDR1 SNHLY, CDR2 FYNNEI. CDR3 amino acids: CASSDGSTWVDEQFF. CDR3 in DNA: TGTGCCAGCAGCGACGGGTCAACCTGGGTCGATGAGCAGTTCTTC.

V is TRBV5-1 and J is TRBJ1-4; 9 nucleotides agree with TRBD1. Unmatched junction bases numbered 6, after V lost 4 bases and J lost 8 bases. CDR3 length: 14 residues. Germline CDR1 SGHRS, CDR2 YFSETQ. Here the CDR3 reads CASSLGQGREKLFF. Here the CDR3 DNA reads TGCGCCAGCAGCCTAGGACAGGGGCGAGAAAAACTGTTTTTT.

The chain couples TRBV5-6 to TRBJ2-1; 14 positions agree with TRBD2. Germline lookup yields CDR1 SGHDT and CDR2 YYEEEE. V lost 0 bases to trimming and J lost 1 base; unmatched junction nucleotides: 6. The CDR3 is 19 residues long. Here the CDR3 reads CASSLVGLAGEWSYNEQFF. CDR3 coding DNA: TGTGCCAGCAGCTTGGTGGGACTAGCGGGAGAATGGTCCTACAATGAGCAGTTCTTC.

V usage is TRBV19 and J usage is TRBJ1-1; D gene ambiguous. This CDR3 is 16 amino acids long. Trimming shortened V by 6 bases and J by 1 base, and 18 bases separated the two germline ends. CDR1 is LNHDA, CDR2 SQIVND, per germline (reference sequence). The DNA for the CDR3 is TGTGCCAGTAGACCCCATCAACAGCGGGGGAACACTGAAGCTTTCTTT. Its protein is CASRPHQQRGNTEAFF. Full variable domain (outside the CDR3, taken from reference TRBV19 and TRBJ1-1): DGGITQSPKYLFRKEGQNVTLSCEQNLNHDAMYWYRQDPGQGLRLIYYSQIVNDFQKGDIAEGYSVSREKKESFPLTVTSAQKNPTAFYLCASRPHQQRGNTEAFFGQGTRLTVV.

This clone was detected once. The V gene is TRBV4-1, the J gene TRBJ2-3; D remains unclear. This CDR3 is built from 17 residues. Germline loops: CDR1 MGHRA, CDR2 YSYEKL. V was cut by 1 base and J by 4 bases, with 18 bases left in between. CDR3 loop: CASSQGMRLGFADTQYF. The CDR3 DNA follows: TGCGCCAGCAGCCAAGGAATGAGGTTAGGATTCGCAGATACGCAGTATTTT.

The chain links TRBV25-1 to TRBJ2-1, with a possible D match to TRBD2 (6 bases). Trimming pared 1 base from V and 7 bases from J, leaving 8 bases between. The CDR3 sequence is 13 residues long. Germline V gives CDR1 MGHDK, CDR2 SYGVNS. CDR3 sequence: CASSEFGGNEQFF. Written as DNA, the CDR3 is TGTGCCAGCAGTGAATTTGGGGGGAATGAGCAGTTCTTC.

The chain recombines TRBV11-1 with TRBJ1-2; D may be TRBD1 (6 bases). Deletions cut 2 bases from V and 0 bases from J, with 10 bases between. The germline V gene encodes CDR1 SGHAT and CDR2 FQDESV (reference sequence). The CDR3 has 15 amino acids. The CDR3 nucleotides read TGTGCCAGCAGCTTAAGCAGGGGAGCTAACTATGGCTACACCTTC. Translated, it gives CASSLSRGANYGYTF. Using reference TRBV11-1 and TRBJ1-2 for the parts outside the CDR3, the full variable domain is EAEVAQSPRYKITEKSQAVAFWCDPISGHATLYWYRQILGQGPELLVQFQDESVVDDSQLPKDRFSAERLKGVDSTLKIQPAELGDSAMYLCASSLSRGANYGYTFGSGTRLTVV.

The chain couples TRBV9 to TRBJ1-4, with 8 bases fitting TRBD1. Germline values: CDR1 SGDLS, CDR2 YYNGEE. The CDR3 runs to 14 residues. Trimming at V came to 4 bases and at J to 7 bases, leaving 6 bases not matched to a gene. DNA of the CDR3: TGTGCCAGCAGCCCCGGACAGGGCACTGAAAAACTGTTTTTT. This translates into CASSPGQGTEKLFF.

The chain combines TRBV5-1 with TRBJ1-2, with D uncertain. Germline V gene sequence: CDR1 SGHRS, CDR2 YFSETQ. CDR3 length: 14 residues. Trimming cost V 0 bases and J 8 bases, with 14 bases left between them. CDR3 nucleotides: TGCGCCAGCAGCTTGGCCGTGGGTCGGGAGGGCTACACCTTC. Its protein product is CASSLAVGREGYTF.

Turning to this clone: Additional DNA sequences in this sample encode the identical CDR3. V is TRBV9 and J is TRBJ2-3; no reliable D call. CDR1 and CDR2 (germline): SGDLS, YYNGEE. The CDR3 has 13 amino acids. V dropped 0 bases and J dropped 3 bases, with 5 bases sitting between them. CDR3 loop: CASSVVSTDTQYF. CDR3 in DNA: TGTGCCAGCAGCGTAGTGTCTACAGATACGCAGTATTTT.

The rearrangement links TRBV9 to TRBJ2-3, with 9 bases lining up with TRBD2. The J segment lost 2 bases and the V segment lost 0 bases, leaving 4 bases of the junction unmatched. The CDR3 sequence is 16 residues long. Germline V gives CDR1 SGDLS, CDR2 YYNGEE. The CDR3: CASSVGASGVTDTQYF. The DNA of the CDR3 is TGTGCCAGCAGCGTAGGGGCTAGCGGGGTCACAGATACGCAGTATTTT.

The chain links TRBV5-1 to TRBJ2-7; tentative D call: TRBD1 (5 bases). Trimming shortened V by 2 bases and J by 4 bases, and 16 bases separated the two germline ends. Germline values: CDR1 SGHRS, CDR2 YFSETQ. This CDR3 has 15 residues. The DNA for the CDR3 is TGCGCCAGCAGCTTTATCGACAGCTTCATATACGAGCAGTACTTC. As protein: CASSFIDSFIYEQYF. The full variable domain, in which reference TRBV5-1 and TRBJ2-7 provide the parts outside the CDR3, is KAGVTQTPRYLIKTRGQQVTLSCSPISGHRSVSWYQQTPGQGLQFLFEYFSETQRNKGNFPGRFSGRQFSNSRSEMNVSTLELGDSALYLCASSFIDSFIYEQYFGPGTRLTVT.

The V gene is TRBV10-3, the J gene TRBJ2-2; TRBD1 agrees at 12 bases. The CDR3 extends over 13 amino acids. The ends lost 9 bases at V and 7 bases at J; junction bases unmatched: 3. The germline V gene encodes CDR1 ENHRY and CDR2 SYGVKD. The CDR3 DNA reads TGTGCCATAGGGACAGGGGGCAACGGGGAGCTGTTTTTT. Translated, it gives CAIGTGGNGELFF.

The chain carries TRBV6-5 and TRBJ1-2; TRBD1 matches 9 bases. CDR3 length: 14 residues. The V and J ends lost 6 bases and 5 bases, in that order; junction bases with no gene match: 7. Germline CDR1 is MNHEY and CDR2 is SVGAGI. The CDR3, as DNA: TGTGCCAGCAGCCCTACAGGGGGCGCTTATGGCTACACCTTC. This translates into CASSPTGGAYGYTF.

The chain has TRBV28 and TRBJ2-7; no firm D call. Trimming shortened V by 8 bases and J by 2 bases, and 13 bases separated the two germline ends. The CDR3 consists of 13 residues. Germline V lookup: CDR1 MDHEN, CDR2 SYDVKM. This chain's CDR3 is CASCHRVTYEQYF. The CDR3 coding sequence is TGTGCCAGCTGCCACCGAGTAACCTACGAGCAGTACTTC.

The genes are TRBV5-1 and TRBJ2-7; 7 bases are shared with TRBD1. Germline V gene data show CDR1 as SGHRS and CDR2 as YFSETQ. CDR3 length: 13 residues. The trim removed 9 bases at V and 2 bases at J, leaving 8 bases unmatched. The CDR3 nucleotides are TGCGCCACCCGGGACAGTGACACCTACGAGCAGTACTTC. It specifies CATRDSDTYEQYF.

This clone occurred once. The chain uses TRBV5-1 and TRBJ2-1; 9 nucleotides align to TRBD2. Germline V gene lookup returns CDR1 SGHRS and CDR2 YFSETQ. The CDR3 length is 16 residues. V shed 0 bases, J shed 7 bases, and the junction held 8 bases outside the gene matches. CDR3 sequence reads: CASSLVPGLAGNEQFF. Here the CDR3 DNA reads TGCGCCAGCAGCTTGGTCCCGGGACTAGCCGGGAATGAGCAGTTCTTC.